The 11 T cell receptor beta chains below were found in one sample sequenced in a study of T cell responses to AZD1222 COVID-19 vaccine. The repertoire was sequenced with immunoSEQ multiplex PCR; TCRdb's copy has only in-frame clones and lacks some. The data hold 80,000 to 100,000 clones, with 85% to 90% observed a single time. The source material was peripheral blood, sampled 28 days after the second AZD1222 dose. The receptors originated from an adult who received the AZD1222 COVID-19 vaccine.

The chain joins TRBV7-3 to TRBJ2-2; D gene unclear. The length of the CDR3 is 14 residues. Germline-derived CDR1 and CDR2 are SGHTA and FQGTGA. V dropped 4 bases and J dropped 2 bases, with 8 bases sitting between them. Here the CDR3 DNA reads TGTGCCAGCAGCTATTACTCCAACACCGGGGAGCTGTTTTTT. Translated, it gives CASSYYSNTGELFF. The full variable domain, completed using reference TRBV7-3 and TRBJ2-2, is GAGVSQTPSNKVTEKGKYVELRCDPISGHTALYWYRQSLGQGPEFLIYFQGTGAADDSGLPNDRFFAVRPEGSVSTLKIQRTERGDSAVYLCASSYYSNTGELFFGEGSRLTVL.

In its sample, this clone was seen a few times. The chain is built from TRBV21-1 and TRBJ2-3; no DNA check was done on the table's D call, TRBD2. TRBV21-1 is assigned pseudogene status. The CDR3 is 21 amino acids. Here the CDR3 DNA reads TGTGCCAGCAGCGGAGAGGCGGGACGATCGACTAGCGGAACTAGCACAGATACGCAGTATTTT. It is translated as CASSGEAGRSTSGTSTDTQYF.

The V and J genes are TRBV30 and TRBJ1-2, with 11 positions matching TRBD1. Germline CDR1 reads GTSNPN; CDR2 reads SVGIG (reference sequence). V gave up 0 bases and J gave up 8 bases; unmatched junction bases: 8. This CDR3 spans 15 amino acids. The CDR3 reads CAWSVPGQGAWGYTF. The CDR3 DNA is TGTGCCTGGAGTGTACCTGGACAGGGGGCGTGGGGCTACACCTTC. Using reference TRBV30 and TRBJ1-2 for the parts outside the CDR3, the full variable domain is SQTIHQWPATLVQPVGSPLSLECTVEGTSNPNLYWYRQAAGRGLQLLFYSVGIGQISSEVPQNLSASRPQDRQFILSSKKLLLSDSGFYLCAWSVPGQGAWGYTFGSGTRLTVV.

The J gene is TRBJ1-1, the V gene TRBV2; the match to TRBD1 covers 7 bases. The CDR3 consists of 13 residues. V shed 7 bases and J 10 bases; nucleotides not matched to a gene: 12. CDR1 SNHLY and CDR2 FYNNEI come from the germline V gene. The CDR3: CASTQGGFGRAFF. The CDR3 region has the DNA TGTGCCAGCACCCAGGGGGGTTTTGGGCGAGCTTTCTTT.

This rearrangement joins TRBV5-1 to TRBJ2-1; D call uncertain. Germline CDR1 and CDR2: SGHRS and YFSETQ. CDR3 size: 16 residues. V was cut by 3 bases and J by 7 bases, with 20 bases left in between. The CDR3 sequence: CASSSTRLGRTNEQFF. The CDR3 bases are TGCGCCAGCAGCTCGACGCGACTTGGCAGGACGAATGAGCAGTTCTTC.

V usage is TRBV6-2 or TRBV6-3 and J usage is TRBJ2-5; 7 bases align to TRBD1. V lost 4 bases to trimming and J lost 3 bases; unmatched junction nucleotides: 5. CDR3 length equals 14 residues. Germline values: CDR1 MNHEY, CDR2 SVGEGT. CDR3 nucleotide sequence: TGTGCCAGCAGTTCGTTAGGGACAGAAGAGACCCAGTACTTC. Amino acid sequence: CASSSLGTEETQYF.

This clone appeared a few times. This sequence joins TRBV5-1 and TRBJ2-7; maybe TRBD1 (5 bases). V lost 4 bases to trimming and J lost 0 bases, with 11 bases between them. The CDR3 extends over 14 amino acids. Per germline, CDR1 SGHRS and CDR2 YFSETQ. The CDR3 sequence is CASSPWGGSYEQYF. The CDR3 DNA reads TGCGCCAGCAGCCCTTGGGGCGGCTCCTACGAGCAGTACTTC.

This clone was seen a single time. The genes are TRBV2 and TRBJ2-3; possibly TRBD2 for D (6 bases). The CDR3 spans 14 residues. Trimming shortened V by 6 bases and J by 0 bases, and 10 bases separated the two germline ends. Germline V gene data show CDR1 as SNHLY and CDR2 as FYNNEI. The CDR3 DNA is TGTGCCAGCAGGCGGAGCGGGAGCACAGATACGCAGTATTTT. Translating it yields CASRRSGSTDTQYF.

This clone was observed a few times. V gene TRBV4-2 combines with J gene TRBJ2-7; 8 nucleotides agree with TRBD1. The CDR3 has 15 amino acids. The junction had 9 bases not matched to a gene; V was cut back by 1 base and J by 7 bases. Germline V gives CDR1 LGHNA, CDR2 YNFKEQ. In nucleotides, the CDR3 is TGTGCCAGCAGCCAAGTCGAGACAGGGGTAGGGGAGCAGTACTTC. Translation: CASSQVETGVGEQYF.

This chain joins TRBV28 and TRBJ1-1; D ambiguous. CDR3 size: 14 residues. Germline V gene sequence: CDR1 MDHEN, CDR2 SYDVKM. V was cut by 5 bases and J by 1 base, with 11 bases left in between. CDR3 in amino acids: CASSPGITNTEAFF. The CDR3 nucleotides read TGTGCCAGCAGTCCAGGTATTACGAACACTGAAGCTTTCTTT.

This rearrangement joins TRBV6-2 or TRBV6-3 to TRBJ1-2, with D maybe TRBD1 (5 bases). The CDR3 covers 14 residues. Germline CDR1 reads MNHEY; CDR2 reads SVGEGT. Between the trimmed V and J ends, which lost 6 bases and 5 bases, there was a span of 16 bases. The CDR3 region has the DNA TGTGCCAGCAGCTCCGGGACGGTTGTTTATGGCTACACCTTC. Its translation is CASSSGTVVYGYTF.